A single sample gave rise to the 8 T cell receptor beta chains below, sequenced in a study of shared clonotypes between healthy human individuals. Sequenced by immunoSEQ multiplex PCR; TCRdb stores in-frame clones only, minus some. The sample contains 1,400,000 or so clones, 98% of which appear only once. The sequencing sample was made of naive CD4+ T cells sorted from blood. Subset in this sample: CD45RA+ positively selected. These receptors were collected from a man aged 25-40 years in good health.

This clone was found once. The same CDR3 also results from other DNA sequences found in this sample. This rearrangement joins TRBV5-1 to TRBJ2-1; TRBD1 agrees at 8 bases. CDR1 SGHRS and CDR2 YFSETQ come from the germline V gene. The CDR3 has 15 residues. The V segment lost 0 bases and the J segment 2 bases; nucleotides outside the gene matches: 1. The CDR3 coding sequence is TGCGCCAGCAGCTTGGGACAGGGGCCCTACAATGAGCAGTTCTTC. This codes for CASSLGQGPYNEQFF.

V and J are TRBV28 and TRBJ2-1; 11 positions agree with TRBD2. The CDR3 runs 16 residues. The V gene's germline CDR1 is MDHEN and CDR2 SYDVKM. Germline trimming cut 5 bases from V and 2 bases from J; bases unmatched to any gene: 5. The CDR3 bases are TGTGCCAGCAGTCCCTTAGCGGGAGGGACCTACAATGAGCAGTTCTTC. Amino acids: CASSPLAGGTYNEQFF.

This chain connects TRBV21-1 to TRBJ1-5; TRBD1 reflects the table's D call only, with no check against the DNA. TRBV21-1 counts as a pseudogene. CDR3 length equals 15 residues. CDR3 region: CASSRGGAFHQPQHF. The CDR3 region has the DNA TGTGCCAGCAGCAGAGGGGGCGCCTTTCATCAGCCCCAGCATTTT.

V gene TRBV6-5 combines with J gene TRBJ1-5; 7 nucleotides match TRBD1. The germline CDR1 and CDR2 sequences are MNHEY and SVGAGI. J lost 2 bases, V lost 5 bases, and 6 bases had no gene match. The CDR3 covers 15 residues. Written as DNA, the CDR3 is TGTGCCAGCAGTCCGGACAGGTCAGGCAATCAGCCCCAGCATTTT. It is translated as CASSPDRSGNQPQHF.

The chain uses TRBV29-1 and TRBJ2-6; TRBD1 or TRBD2 may be the D gene (6 bases each). CDR1 is SQVTM, CDR2 ANQGSEA, per germline. V was cut by 6 bases and J by 0 bases, with 12 bases left in between. The CDR3 extends over 15 amino acids. The CDR3 region is CSVTRGNSGANVLTF. The CDR3 DNA follows: TGCAGCGTGACTAGGGGGAACTCTGGGGCCAACGTCCTGACTTTC.

The rearrangement joins TRBV15 to TRBJ2-7; 7 positions match TRBD1. Trimming removed 0 bases from V and 3 bases from J; junction bases left unmatched: 8. This CDR3 is built from 16 residues. Germline loops: CDR1 LNHNV, CDR2 YYDKDF (reference sequence). CDR3 nucleotide sequence: TGTGCCACCAGCAGAGATTTGAAAGGGGGCTACTACGAGCAGTACTTC. Protein sequence: CATSRDLKGGYYEQYF.

The chain uses TRBV5-5 and TRBJ1-5; D is unresolved. V was shortened by 4 bases and J by 0 bases, with 11 bases between the two germline ends. Germline V gives CDR1 SGHKS, CDR2 YYEKEE (reference sequence). The CDR3 is 15 residues long. The chain's CDR3 is CASSPGRFSNQPQHF. DNA of the CDR3: TGTGCCAGCAGCCCGGGTCGTTTTAGCAATCAGCCCCAGCATTTT.

The chain recombines TRBV18 with TRBJ2-7, with a weak D call TRBD1 (5 bases). Per germline, CDR1 KGHSH and CDR2 LQKENI. The V end lost 1 base, the J end lost 0 bases, and 13 bases lay between the germline ends. The CDR3 spans 16 residues. CDR3 region: CASSPRPRESSYEQYF. DNA for the CDR3: TGTGCCAGCTCACCACGACCCAGGGAAAGCTCCTACGAGCAGTACTTC. The variable domain in full, with the rest retrieved from reference TRBV18 and TRBJ2-7, is NAGVMQNPRHLVRRRGQEARLRCSPMKGHSHVYWYRQLPEEGLKFMVYLQKENIIDESGMPKERFSAEFPKEGPSILRIQQVVRGDSAAYFCASSPRPRESSYEQYFGPGTRLTVT.